This T cell receptor beta chain was recovered during a study of blood T cell repertoires in COVID-19 (TCRdb year 2020). About the study as a whole: The collaborator samples originated in the United States, Italy and Spain and spanned the acute and convalescent phases of COVID-19. The prospective study material was composed of cDNA or gDNA derived from T cells, B-cell-depleted T cells, or PBMCs. Deeply sampled blood TCRbeta repertoires from subjects exposed to, actively infected with, or recovered from COVID-19 were included in the dataset. The repertoires were released in a freely available public database meant as a resource for research on the immune response to SARS-CoV-2. The samples were drawn from two sources: the first 160 participants of the ongoing ImmuneRACE study, and 1,254 subjects contributed by 6 global collaborators. Nearly every sample came with metadata listing a de-identified subject ID, COVID-19 status, age in years and sex. Where HLA class I and class II types were available, the types were taken from metadata supplied by the sample provider, not from assay-based typing.

Summary of the overall study and its limitations: The amount of clinical and demographic metadata varied by source and participant and was provided uncurated.

V is cut by 4 bases and J by 5 bases, and the space between the germline ends is 12 bases. According to the germline V gene, CDR1 reads SQVTM and CDR2 reads ANQGSEA. Including cysteine and phenylalanine, the CDR3 has 12 amino acids. This entry keeps only the CDR3 DNA: 36 bases, framed from base 1. TCRbeta CDR3 regions were amplified from genomic DNA by means of the immunoSEQ Assay, a bias-controlled multiplex PCR. The original pipeline was this. Within the assay, amplification of reference gene primers was used to estimate how many nucleated cells each sample contained. To quantify the absolute abundance of each unique TCRbeta CDR3 rearrangement, sequence reads were collapsed and filtered. Productive Simpson clonality was computed per sample as the square root of Simpson's diversity index over productive rearrangements. Drawn from immuneACCESS, this table holds only the in-frame rearrangements with V and J called that TCRdb kept. Clones are partly lost; checked studies trace under half to an unresolved V gene and leave the rest unexplained. For V, J and clone size, that table is used; D and trimming come from the DNA. For this sample the table gives roughly 140,000 clones, of which 87% were detected only once. The ten largest clonotypes hold around 11% of the sample.

Enrolling through a virtual design, the prospective study's participants ranged in age from roughly 18 to 90 years and lived across about two dozen United States geographic areas. Cohort assignment in the prospective study relied on participant-reported clinical history from a screening survey and a study questionnaire. Recovered participants in ImmuneRACE Cohort 3 were defined by two consecutive negative NP/OP PCR tests, clearance by a healthcare professional, or resolution of symptoms. In the prospective study, mobile phlebotomists collected whole blood, serum and a nasopharyngeal or oropharyngeal swab from each participant. Prospective study participants could optionally give additional blood draws and questionnaires over an approximately two-month period. Before DNA extraction, prospective study blood samples were shipped either frozen or at room temperature. Comment on this clone: Its binding antigen is unknown. No base quality information exists; no much larger clone differs at one position.

Sequences were obtained from PBMCs or T cells enriched from blood (not recorded which). This chain is built from TRBV29-1 and TRBJ2-7; D gene: possibly TRBD1, on 6 matching bases. The origin of this receptor is a man aged 60-69 years who had recovered from COVID-19. The DNA sequence is as follows: TGCAGCGTTGTGAGGGGGACCGACGAGCAGTACTTC. This codes for CSVVRGTDEQYF.